A single sample gave rise to the 12 T cell receptor beta chains below, sequenced in a study of blood T cell repertoires in COVID-19. TCRdb's copy holds only in-frame clones and misses some; the assay was immunoSEQ multiplex PCR. The sample has tens of thousands of clones, 85% to 90% seen once. The specimen sequenced was peripheral blood. The receptors come from a man aged 50 to 60 with acute or convalescent COVID-19.

There are a few counts of this clone. This sequence joins TRBV18 and TRBJ2-7; 7 nucleotides match TRBD2. This CDR3 is built from 10 residues. V lost 6 bases, J lost 7 bases, and 0 bases stayed unmatched. Germline V gene lookup returns CDR1 KGHSH and CDR2 LQKENI. The CDR3 coding sequence is TGTGCCAGCTCCGGGGGGGAGCAGTACTTC. This encodes CASSGGEQYF. Variable domain in full (rest from reference TRBV18 and TRBJ2-7): NAGVMQNPRHLVRRRGQEARLRCSPMKGHSHVYWYRQLPEEGLKFMVYLQKENIIDESGMPKERFSAEFPKEGPSILRIQQVVRGDSAAYFCASSGGEQYFGPGTRLTVT.

The rearrangement joins TRBV15 to TRBJ1-5; D is uncertain. This CDR3 is built from 15 residues. The V gene lost 3 bases and the J gene lost 1 base, with 10 bases spanning the gap. The germline V gene encodes CDR1 LNHNV and CDR2 YYDKDF (reference sequence). This chain's CDR3 is CATSSPPGSNQPQHF. The CDR3 DNA is TGTGCCACCAGCAGTCCTCCGGGAAGCAATCAGCCCCAGCATTTT.

In DNA form, the CDR3 reads TGTGCCAGCTCACCACCGATGAGTACCTCTAACTATGGCTACACCTTC. Amino acids: CASSPPMSTSNYGYTF. The rearrangement links TRBV18 to TRBJ1-2, with unresolved D. The germline V gene has CDR1 KGHSH and CDR2 LQKENI. The CDR3 is 16 residues long. The ends were cut back, 0 bases at V and 0 bases at J, with 11 bases in the middle.

This chain links TRBV10-3 with TRBJ2-1; perhaps TRBD2 as D (6 bases). Trimming took off 5 bases at V and 9 bases at J, with 14 bases between the two ends. CDR1 is ENHRY and CDR2 is SYGVKD in the germline V gene. The CDR3 is made up of 13 amino acids. The CDR3 is CAISYGSSTEQFF. The CDR3 region has the DNA TGTGCCATCAGTTACGGGAGTAGTACTGAGCAGTTCTTC.

The rearrangement links TRBV5-1 to TRBJ2-1; TRBD2 aligns across 15 bases. CDR1 and CDR2 (germline): SGHRS, YFSETQ. The length of the CDR3 is 20 residues. V was pared by 2 bases and J by 2 bases, with 11 bases of the junction left unmatched. CDR3 coding DNA: TGCGCCAGCAGCTTACAAAGGACTAGCGGGAGGGCGGGCGCCTACAATGAGCAGTTCTTC. This translates into CASSLQRTSGRAGAYNEQFF.

The chain employs TRBV21-1 and TRBJ2-7; the table's D gene call, TRBD2, was not cross checked with the DNA. TRBV21-1 is annotated as a pseudogene. This CDR3 is 14 amino acids long. CDR3 sequence (DNA): TGTGCCAGCAGCTCCCGCACTAGCGGTTACGAGCAGTACTTC. Translating it yields CASSSRTSGYEQYF.

The J gene is TRBJ2-3, the V gene TRBV4-2, with 10 positions matching TRBD2. Trimming took 1 base from V and 4 from J; bases not matched to a gene: 5. The germline CDR1 and CDR2 sequences are LGHNA and YNFKEQ. This CDR3 comprises 16 residues. Here the CDR3 reads CASSQARLAGADTQYF. The CDR3 DNA reads as TGTGCCAGCAGCCAAGCCAGGCTAGCGGGAGCAGATACGCAGTATTTT.

The J gene is TRBJ2-7, the V gene TRBV4-1; no reliable D call. The V gene's germline CDR1 is MGHRA and CDR2 YSYEKL. This CDR3 has 13 residues. V was pared by 2 bases and J by 5 bases, with 10 bases between. The CDR3 region has the DNA TGCGCCAGCAGCCAATCATTGGCCAACGAGCAGTACTTC. It is translated as CASSQSLANEQYF.

V gene TRBV2 combines with J gene TRBJ1-4, with 10 bases aligning to TRBD1. The CDR3 is 15 residues long. With 6 bases clipped from V and 7 bases from J, the junction kept 8 bases outside the gene matches. The germline V gene has CDR1 SNHLY and CDR2 FYNNEI. CDR3 sequence: CASRRDRGRTEKLFF. DNA for the CDR3: TGTGCCAGCAGACGCGACAGGGGGCGGACTGAAAAACTGTTTTTT. Together with reference TRBV2 and TRBJ1-4, the CDR3 gives the full variable domain: EPEVTQTPSHQVTQMGQEVILRCVPISNHLYFYWYRQILGQKVEFLVSFYNNEISEKSEIFDDQFSVERPDGSNFTLKIRSTKLEDSAMYFCASRRDRGRTEKLFFGSGTQLSVL.

This sequence joins TRBV11-2 and TRBJ1-6, with D unclear. CDR1 is SGHAT and CDR2 is FQNNGV in the germline V gene. The length of the CDR3 is 13 residues. Trimming left V 4 bases short and J 7 bases short, with 8 bases between. The CDR3 protein is CASSSPGNSPLHF. The CDR3 bases are TGTGCCAGCAGCTCCCCGGGGAATTCACCCCTCCACTTT. Looking up the rest from reference TRBV11-2 and TRBJ1-6 gives the full variable domain: EAGVAQSPRYKIIEKRQSVAFWCNPISGHATLYWYQQILGQGPKLLIQFQNNGVVDDSQLPKDRFSAERLKGVDSTLKIQPAKLEDSAVYLCASSSPGNSPLHFGNGTRLTVT.

This sequence joins TRBV6-1 and TRBJ1-2; D is unclear. In germline, CDR1 is MNHNS, CDR2 SASEGT. The CDR3 length is 15 residues. Trimming left V 1 base short and J 4 bases short, with 13 bases between. The CDR3 DNA reads TGTGCCAGCAGTGAAGGTAAAGGCGGCCTCTATGGCTACACCTTC. This sequence encodes CASSEGKGGLYGYTF.

The chain couples TRBV21-1 to TRBJ1-2; the table's D call TRBD1 went unverified against the DNA. TRBV21-1 counts as a pseudogene. The CDR3 totals 15 residues. The CDR3 reads CASSPRHGRVYGYTF. The CDR3 bases are TGTGCCAGCAGCCCACGCCACGGCAGGGTCTATGGCTACACCTTC.